This TCR beta chain was profiled in a study of blood T cell repertoires in COVID-19. In the study overall: Some COVID-19 samples were acute and others convalescent; all came from the United States, Italy and Spain. Sources were T cells, B-cell-depleted T cells, or PBMCs; the material itself was cDNA or gDNA.

J gave up 6 bases and V 2 bases, and 3 bases lay outside the gene matches. The CDR3 covers 15 residues. The germline gives CDR1 MNHEY, CDR2 SMNVEV (reference sequence). Clones were sequenced by immunoSEQ multiplex PCR, and TCRdb holds only the in-frame ones, with some missing. The sample has roughly 120,000 clones, about three quarters seen once. This clone was seen more than once but under ten times. Sequenced material: peripheral blood. This chain connects TRBV27 to TRBJ1-4; the match to TRBD1 covers 10 bases. This TCR came from a man aged 70 or older with acute or convalescent COVID-19. The CDR3 loop is CASSLGTGVYEKLFF. The DNA for the CDR3 is TGTGCCAGCAGTTTAGGGACAGGGGTTTATGAAAAACTGTTTTTT.